The present TCR beta chain was sequenced within a study of blood T cells in healthy people across ages. Study-wide background: Capture by template switching was about one barcoded beta molecule per two T cells.

Each donor's blood draw was 7.5 to 10 milliliters of peripheral blood. General study findings and limits: Diversity of TCR beta correlated strongly with naive T cell percentage.

Through a sample-barcoded 5' primer and a J-beta primer mix, a second PCR was run for roughly 7 to 11 cycles. Each cDNA molecule was tagged by a template-switch adaptor with 12 random nucleotides. In TCRdb, the 5' RACE reads were re-called with MiXCR into one record per CDR3 protein. Found here are roughly 900,000 distinct CDR3 sequences, around 48% of them singletons; the top ten hold about an eighth. This clonotype has only a few counts. Its specificity is unknown. The clonotype was recovered from a man aged 25 to 45 in good health. Source material: blood.

The CDR3 reads CASSPETGRVAETQYF. The CDR3 DNA follows: TGTGCCAGCAGCCCGGAGACAGGGAGGGTGGCAGAGACCCAGTACTTC. This chain joins TRBV7-2 and TRBJ2-5; D is perhaps TRBD1 or TRBD2 (7 bases each). V lost 5 bases and J lost 4, with 20 bases in between. This CDR3 is built from 16 residues. Per germline, CDR1 SGHTA and CDR2 FQGNSA.